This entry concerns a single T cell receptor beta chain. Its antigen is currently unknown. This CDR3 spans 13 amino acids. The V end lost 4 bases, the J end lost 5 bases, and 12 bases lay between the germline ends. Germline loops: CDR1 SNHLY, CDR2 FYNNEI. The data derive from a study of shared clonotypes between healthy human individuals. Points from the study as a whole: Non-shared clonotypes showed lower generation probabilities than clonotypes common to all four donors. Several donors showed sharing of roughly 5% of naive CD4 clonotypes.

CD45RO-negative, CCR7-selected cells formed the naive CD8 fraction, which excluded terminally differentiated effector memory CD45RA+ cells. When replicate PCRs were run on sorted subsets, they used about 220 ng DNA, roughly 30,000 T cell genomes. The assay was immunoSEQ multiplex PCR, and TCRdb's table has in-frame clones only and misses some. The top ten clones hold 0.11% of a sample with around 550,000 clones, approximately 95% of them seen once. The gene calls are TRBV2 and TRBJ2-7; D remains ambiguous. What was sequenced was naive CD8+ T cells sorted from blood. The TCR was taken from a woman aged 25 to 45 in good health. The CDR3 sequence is CASSGFPSDEQYF. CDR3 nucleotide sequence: TGTGCCAGCAGTGGCTTCCCTTCCGACGAGCAGTACTTC.